A selection of T cell receptor beta chains follows, all from one sample in a study of response to subunit inactivated influenza vaccine. TCRdb called the RT-PCR reads again in MiXCR, with one record for every CDR3 protein. The repertoire has 550,000 to 800,000 distinct CDR3 sequences, approximately 15% of them found once; the top ten carry roughly 6.4%. Sequences were derived from PBMCs from blood, sampled 14 to 15 days before vaccination. Receptors were obtained from a man in his fifties who received an inactivated influenza vaccine. The CDR3 runs from the conserved cysteine through the conserved F or W. D genes are given only for firm matches. A row's size may be missing; if present it is once, few, many or a size class.

- - TRBJ1-5 TRBV20-1 CSASQGGNQPQHF TGCAGTGCTAGCCAGGGCGGCAATCAGCCCCAGCATTTT
few - TRBJ2-7 TRBV7-2 CASSLAPRVSYEQYF TGTGCCAGCAGCTTAGCGCCAAGGGTATCTTACGAGCAGTACTTC
- - TRBJ1-6 TRBV2 CASSDRTSPLHF TGTGCCAGCAGTGACAGAACCTCACCCCTCCACTTT
many - TRBJ2-7 TRBV27 CASSGPGSYEQYF TGTGCCAGCTCAGGCCCGGGCTCCTACGAGCAGTACTTC
few TRBD2 TRBJ2-1 TRBV11-2 CASSRVGLAVNEQFF TGTGCCAGCAGCCGGGTTGGGCTAGCGGTCAATGAGCAGTTCTTC
few TRBD1 TRBJ2-3 TRBV11-2 CASSSDRTPTDTQYF TGTGCCAGCAGCTCGGACAGGACCCCCACAGATACGCAGTATTTT
- TRBD1 TRBJ2-7 TRBV5-6 CASSLLGAGGYEQYF TGTGCCAGCAGCTTGCTAGGGGCAGGGGGCTACGAGCAGTACTTC
- TRBD2 TRBJ2-1 TRBV25-1 CASSELASGRVHEQFF TGTGCCAGCAGTGAATTGGCTAGCGGGAGGGTTCATGAGCAGTTCTTC
- TRBD1 TRBJ1-4 TRBV12-3/TRBV12-4 CASSKQGAYEKLFF TGTGCCAGCAGCAAACAGGGGGCTTATGAAAAACTGTTTTTT
- TRBD2 TRBJ2-2 TRBV28 CATCKGLANTGELFF TGTGCCACCTGTAAGGGACTAGCGAACACCGGGGAGCTGTTTTTT
few - TRBJ1-1 TRBV6-5 CASSYSDPKRLGAFF TGTGCCAGCAGTTACTCGGACCCCAAGCGACTAGGAGCTTTCTTT
- - TRBJ2-3 TRBV6-5 CASSYGPLSADTQYF TGTGCCAGCAGTTACGGGCCACTAAGCGCGGATACGCAGTATTTT
- - TRBJ2-7 TRBV30 CAWIRQGGYEQYF TGTGCCTGGATAAGACAGGGAGGATACGAGCAGTACTTC
many TRBD2 TRBJ2-1 TRBV7-7 CASSRTSGRIFDENEQFF TGTGCCAGCAGCCGGACTAGCGGGAGGATATTCGATGAAAATGAGCAGTTCTTC
- - TRBJ2-7 TRBV6-1 CASSAQSPPYEQYF TGTGCCAGCAGTGCGCAGAGTCCACCCTACGAGCAGTACTTC
few - TRBJ2-5 TRBV12-3/TRBV12-4 CASRLAPQETQYF TGTGCCAGCAGACTAGCCCCGCAAGAGACCCAGTACTTC
- - TRBJ2-1 TRBV5-1 CASSFHGDNEQFF TGCGCCAGCAGCTTCCACGGGGATAATGAGCAGTTCTTC
many TRBD1 TRBJ1-6 TRBV7-9 CASSLDRVGSSPLHF TGTGCCAGCAGCTTGGACAGGGTAGGATCTTCACCCCTCCACTTT
many - TRBJ1-2 TRBV10-3 CAISNSGGYTF TGTGCCATCAGTAACTCTGGCGGCTACACCTTC
- TRBD2 TRBJ2-1 TRBV4-3 CASSQGLAGGPGEQFF TGCGCCAGCAGCCAAGGGTTAGCGGGGGGGCCCGGTGAGCAGTTCTTC
few - TRBJ1-4 TRBV5-1 CASSLEFRAGEGEKLFF TGCGCCAGCAGCTTGGAATTTCGGGCAGGGGAGGGTGAAAAACTGTTTTTT
many - TRBJ2-7 TRBV15 CATSRDSGLITYEQYF TGTGCCACCAGCAGAGATTCGGGACTCATAACCTACGAGCAGTACTTC
few TRBD1 TRBJ2-3 TRBV30 CAWSRTGTDTQYF TGTGCCTGGAGTAGGACAGGGACCGATACGCAGTATTTT
few - TRBJ1-1 TRBV29-1 CSGRGSYTEAFF TGCAGCGGGAGGGGGTCGTACACTGAAGCTTTCTTT
few - TRBJ1-1 TRBV11-2 CASSPGGGSTEAFF TGTGCCAGCAGCCCCGGGGGGGGGTCCACTGAAGCTTTCTTT
few - TRBJ2-2 TRBV6-1 CASRRLANRQSGELFF TGTGCCAGCAGGCGCCTAGCGAACCGTCAGTCCGGGGAGCTGTTTTTT
- TRBD2 TRBJ2-1 TRBV15 CATSRGPSGGMNEQFF TGTGCCACCAGCAGAGGACCGAGCGGGGGGATGAATGAGCAGTTCTTC